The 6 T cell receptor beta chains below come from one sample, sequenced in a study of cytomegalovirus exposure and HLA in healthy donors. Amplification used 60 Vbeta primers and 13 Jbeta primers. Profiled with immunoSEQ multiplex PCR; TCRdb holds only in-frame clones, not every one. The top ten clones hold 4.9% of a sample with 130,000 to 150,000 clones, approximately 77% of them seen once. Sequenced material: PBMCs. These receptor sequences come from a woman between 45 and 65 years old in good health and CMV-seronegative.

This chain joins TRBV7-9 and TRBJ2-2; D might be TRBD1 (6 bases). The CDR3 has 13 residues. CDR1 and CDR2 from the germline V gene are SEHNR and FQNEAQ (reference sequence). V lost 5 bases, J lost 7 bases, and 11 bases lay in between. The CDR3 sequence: CASSTWTVGELFF. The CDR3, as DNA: TGTGCCAGCAGCACCTGGACAGTCGGGGAGCTGTTTTTT.

CDR3 in amino acids: CASSWKAGGNSYEQYF. In DNA, the CDR3 is TGTGCCAGCAGCTGGAAAGCGGGGGGAAACTCCTACGAGCAGTACTTC. The rearrangement joins TRBV5-4 to TRBJ2-7, with 9 bases identical to TRBD2. V trimming: 3 bases; J trimming: 0 bases; junction bases outside the gene matches: 7. CDR1 is SGHNT, CDR2 YYREEE, per germline (reference sequence). The CDR3 is 16 residues long.

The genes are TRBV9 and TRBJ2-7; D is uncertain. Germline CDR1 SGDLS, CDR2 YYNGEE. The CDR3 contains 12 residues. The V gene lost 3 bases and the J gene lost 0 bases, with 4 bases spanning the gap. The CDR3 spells CASSASSYEQYF. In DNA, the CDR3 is TGTGCCAGCAGCGCGAGCTCCTACGAGCAGTACTTC.

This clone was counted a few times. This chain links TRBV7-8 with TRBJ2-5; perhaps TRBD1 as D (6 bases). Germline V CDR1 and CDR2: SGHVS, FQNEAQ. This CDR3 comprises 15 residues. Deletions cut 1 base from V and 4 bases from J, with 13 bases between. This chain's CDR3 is CASSLGQVLGETQYF. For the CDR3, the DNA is TGTGCCAGCAGCTTAGGACAGGTATTGGGAGAGACCCAGTACTTC.

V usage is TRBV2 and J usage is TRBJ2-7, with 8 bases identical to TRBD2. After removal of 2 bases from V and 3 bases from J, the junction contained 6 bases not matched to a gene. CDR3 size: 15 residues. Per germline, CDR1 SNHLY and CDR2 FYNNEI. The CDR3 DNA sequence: TGTGCCAGCAGTGAATCGGGGGGGATCCTCTACGAGCAGTACTTC. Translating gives CASSESGGILYEQYF. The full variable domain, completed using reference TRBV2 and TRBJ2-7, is EPEVTQTPSHQVTQMGQEVILRCVPISNHLYFYWYRQILGQKVEFLVSFYNNEISEKSEIFDDQFSVERPDGSNFTLKIRSTKLEDSAMYFCASSESGGILYEQYFGPGTRLTVT.

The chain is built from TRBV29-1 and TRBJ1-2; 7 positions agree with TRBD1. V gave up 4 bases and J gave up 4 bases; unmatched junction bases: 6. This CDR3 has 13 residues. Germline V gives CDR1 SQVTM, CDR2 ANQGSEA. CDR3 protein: CSVGDRVSYGYTF. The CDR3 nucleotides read TGCAGCGTTGGCGACAGGGTTAGCTATGGCTACACCTTC.